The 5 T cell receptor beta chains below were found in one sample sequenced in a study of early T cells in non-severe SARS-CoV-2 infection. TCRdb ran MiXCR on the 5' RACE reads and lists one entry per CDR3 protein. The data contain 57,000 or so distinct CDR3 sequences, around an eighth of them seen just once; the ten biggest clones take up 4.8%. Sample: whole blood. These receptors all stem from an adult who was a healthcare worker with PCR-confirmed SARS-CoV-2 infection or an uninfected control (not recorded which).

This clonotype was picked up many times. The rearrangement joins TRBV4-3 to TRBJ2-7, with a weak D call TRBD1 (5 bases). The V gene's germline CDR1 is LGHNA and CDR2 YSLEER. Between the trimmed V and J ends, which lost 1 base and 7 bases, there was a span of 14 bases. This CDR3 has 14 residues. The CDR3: CASSQGRGATEQYF. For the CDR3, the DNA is TGCGCCAGCAGCCAAGGAAGGGGTGCTACGGAGCAGTACTTC.

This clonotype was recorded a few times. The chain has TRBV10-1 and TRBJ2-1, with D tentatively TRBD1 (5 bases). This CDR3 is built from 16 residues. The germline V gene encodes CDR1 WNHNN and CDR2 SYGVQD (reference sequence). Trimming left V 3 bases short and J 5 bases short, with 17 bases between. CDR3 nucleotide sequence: TGCGCCAGCAGTGATTTTTCCGGGCAGGGCCACAATGAGCAGTTCTTC. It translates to CASSDFSGQGHNEQFF.

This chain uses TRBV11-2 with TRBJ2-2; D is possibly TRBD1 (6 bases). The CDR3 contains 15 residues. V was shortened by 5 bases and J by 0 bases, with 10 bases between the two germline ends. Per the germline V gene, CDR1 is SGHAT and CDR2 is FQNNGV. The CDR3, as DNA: TGTGCCAGCAGCCAGGGACAAACGAACACCGGGGAGCTGTTTTTT. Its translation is CASSQGQTNTGELFF. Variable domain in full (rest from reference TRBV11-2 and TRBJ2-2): EAGVAQSPRYKIIEKRQSVAFWCNPISGHATLYWYQQILGQGPKLLIQFQNNGVVDDSQLPKDRFSAERLKGVDSTLKIQPAKLEDSAVYLCASSQGQTNTGELFFGEGSRLTVL.

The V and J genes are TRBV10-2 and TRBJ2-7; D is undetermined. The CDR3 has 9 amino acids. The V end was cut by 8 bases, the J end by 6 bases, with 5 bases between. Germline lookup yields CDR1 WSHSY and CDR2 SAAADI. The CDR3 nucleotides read TGCGCCAGCGGTACCGAGCAGTACTTC. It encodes CASGTEQYF.

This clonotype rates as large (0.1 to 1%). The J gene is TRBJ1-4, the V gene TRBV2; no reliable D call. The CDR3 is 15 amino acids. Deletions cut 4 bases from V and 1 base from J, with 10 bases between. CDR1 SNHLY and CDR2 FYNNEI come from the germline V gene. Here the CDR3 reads CASSVLGITNEKLFF. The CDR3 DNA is TGTGCCAGCAGTGTTCTCGGGATAACTAATGAAAAACTGTTTTTT.